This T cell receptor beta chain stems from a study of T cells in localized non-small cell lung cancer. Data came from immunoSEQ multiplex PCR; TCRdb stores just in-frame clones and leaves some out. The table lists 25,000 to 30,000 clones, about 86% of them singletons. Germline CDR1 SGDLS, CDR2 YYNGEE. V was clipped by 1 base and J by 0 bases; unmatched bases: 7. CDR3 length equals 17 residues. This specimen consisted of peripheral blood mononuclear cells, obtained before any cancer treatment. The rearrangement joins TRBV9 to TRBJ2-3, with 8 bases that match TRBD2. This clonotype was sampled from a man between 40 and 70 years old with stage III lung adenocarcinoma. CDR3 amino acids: CASSVPRGGQSTDTQYF. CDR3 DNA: TGTGCCAGCAGCGTACCCCGCGGGGGGCAGAGCACAGATACGCAGTATTTT.